A single sample is the source of the 10 T cell receptor beta chains below, sequenced in a study of regulatory T cells in long-lasting Graves disease. Arm-PCR of CDR3 regions with iRepertoire HTBI primers generated TCR beta libraries. MiXCR was run by TCRdb on the multiplex PCR reads, yielding one entry per CDR3 protein. This table holds 420,000 or so distinct CDR3 sequences, about 15% found once. Described time point: newly diagnosed GD, antithyroid drugs for less than 3 months. The TCR library was made from RNA that had been extracted from PBMCs in TRIzol. These same records also appear under a second study, on T cells in Graves' hyperthyroidism and ophthalmopathy.

Sample: peripheral blood mononuclear cells (PBMCs), taken at new diagnosis, from a patient treated with antithyroid drugs. These receptors all come from a woman aged 18-29 years with Graves disease.

In this sample, this clonotype turned up many times. The chain joins TRBV28 to TRBJ2-7, with 11 bases lining up with TRBD2. With V trimmed by 7 bases and J by 2 bases, 4 bases remained unmatched. This CDR3 is 14 amino acids long. Germline V gene data show CDR1 as MDHEN and CDR2 as SYDVKM. In DNA form, the CDR3 reads TGTGCCAGCAAACTAGCGGGAGTAACCTACGAGCAGTACTTC. Translating it yields CASKLAGVTYEQYF. Together with reference TRBV28 and TRBJ2-7, the CDR3 gives the full variable domain: DVKVTQSSRYLVKRTGEKVFLECVQDMDHENMFWYRQDPGLGLRLIYFSYDVKMKEKGDIPEGYSVSREKKERFSLILESASTNQTSMYLCASKLAGVTYEQYFGPGTRLTVT.

The chain recombines TRBV5-1 with TRBJ2-2, with D perhaps matching TRBD2 (5 bases). The CDR3 has 12 residues. CDR1 is SGHRS, CDR2 YFSETQ, per germline. The germline V and J ends were trimmed by 7 bases and 5 bases, with 9 bases remaining between them. CDR3 sequence (DNA): TGCGCCAGCCGGGATGAGACCGGGGAGCTGTTTTTT. As protein: CASRDETGELFF.

This clonotype was counted at least ten times. The chain couples TRBV12-3 or TRBV12-4 to TRBJ2-7; 8 bases line up with TRBD2. V was clipped by 5 bases and J by 5 bases; unmatched bases: 8. The CDR3 contains 14 residues. The CDR3 sequence is CASSQAGGKNEQYF. CDR3 in DNA: TGTGCCAGCAGTCAGGCGGGGGGTAAAAACGAGCAGTACTTC.

This clonotype showed up just a few times. The chain employs TRBV5-6 and TRBJ1-1, with TRBD1 matching over 7 bases. Trimming cost V 2 bases and J 4 bases; bases outside gene matches: 5. The germline gives CDR1 SGHDT, CDR2 YYEEEE. The CDR3 contains 14 residues. CDR3 nucleotides: TGTGCCAGCAGCTTAGAGACAGGGTTCACTGAAGCTTTCTTT. Protein: CASSLETGFTEAFF.

This clonotype was seen a handful of times. A much larger clone differs by one base, so this may be a read error. J is TRBJ2-7 and V is TRBV10-3; no firm D call. V lost 5 bases to trimming and J lost 3 bases, with 8 bases between them. Germline CDR1 and CDR2: ENHRY and SYGVKD. CDR3 length: 12 residues. The CDR3 bases are TGTGCCATCAGTAGGGCCGGCTACGAGCAGTACTTC. It translates to CAISRAGYEQYF.

A word on this clonotype: This could be a read error, since a much larger clone is one nucleotide away. The CDR3 DNA reads as TGTGCCGGCAGTTACGACGTTGGGGAGTTCTTC. It specifies CAGSYDVGEFF. The chain employs TRBV6-9 and TRBJ2-1; D remains ambiguous. There are 11 residues in the CDR3. Germline CDR1 and CDR2: MNHGY and SVAAGI.

The rearrangement uses TRBV20-1 and TRBJ2-7; D gene ambiguous. Trimming took off 1 base at V and 2 bases at J, with 9 bases between the two ends. CDR1 is DFQATT and CDR2 is SNEGSKA in the germline V gene (reference sequence). The CDR3 consists of 13 residues. CDR3 loop: CSARGVNAYEQYF. Written as DNA, the CDR3 is TGCAGTGCTAGAGGAGTAAACGCCTACGAGCAGTACTTC.

This chain joins TRBV7-6 and TRBJ1-6; possibly TRBD1 for D (6 bases). The ends were cut back, 2 bases at V and 9 bases at J, with 14 bases in the middle. CDR1 is SGHVS, CDR2 FNYEAQ, per germline. The CDR3 sequence is 15 residues long. CDR3 nucleotides: TGTGCCAGCAGCTTATCGGGGGGGGCCATTTCACCCCTCCACTTT. This sequence encodes CASSLSGGAISPLHF.

This clonotype was found a few times. The genes are TRBV27 and TRBJ2-1; 10 nucleotides line up with TRBD2. V gave up 5 bases and J gave up 4 bases; unmatched junction bases: 11. Looked up from germline, CDR1 is MNHEY and CDR2 is SMNVEV (reference sequence). CDR3 length: 17 amino acids. The CDR3 bases are TGTGCCAGCAGTCCCCTACCGGGACTAGCGAGATACAATGAGCAGTTCTTC. This encodes CASSPLPGLARYNEQFF.

This clonotype was seen at least ten times. The rearrangement links TRBV6-1 to TRBJ2-3; perhaps TRBD1 as D (6 bases). The ends were cut back, 0 bases at V and 3 bases at J, with 10 bases in the middle. The CDR3 has 15 amino acids. CDR1 is MNHNS and CDR2 is SASEGT in the germline V gene. DNA of the CDR3: TGTGCCAGCAGTGAAGCTAGGGGGAGTACAGATACGCAGTATTTT. Translating gives CASSEARGSTDTQYF.